The 15 T cell receptor beta chains given below trace back to one sample, sequenced in a study of blood T cell repertoires in COVID-19. TCRdb keeps only in-frame clones here, not all; method: immunoSEQ multiplex PCR. This table holds around 35,000 clones, roughly 90% found once. The sequenced sample was peripheral blood. The receptors shown here come from a human donor in a cohort sampled during active COVID-19.

The chain carries TRBV6-1 and TRBJ2-7; D is perhaps TRBD1 (5 bases). V shed 2 bases and J shed 2 bases, with 13 bases lying between them. Germline CDR1 and CDR2: MNHNS and SASEGT. This CDR3 has 15 amino acids. The CDR3 coding sequence is TGTGCCAGCAGTGAATCTGGGGCCCCCCCCTACGAGCAGTACTTC. This encodes CASSESGAPPYEQYF.

This chain joins TRBV6-6 and TRBJ2-7, with D possibly TRBD2 on 6 matching bases. Trimming pared 4 bases from V and 2 bases from J, leaving 9 bases between. Per the germline V gene, CDR1 is MNHNY and CDR2 is SVGAGI (reference sequence). This CDR3 contains 13 residues. As DNA, the CDR3 is TGTGCCAGCAGTTGGGGGGAAACCTACGAGCAGTACTTC. Amino acid sequence: CASSWGETYEQYF.

The chain employs TRBV13 and TRBJ2-1; D not resolved. CDR1 PRHDT and CDR2 FYEKMQ come from the germline V gene (reference sequence). The V end lost 5 bases, the J end lost 7 bases, and 9 bases lay between the germline ends. CDR3 size: 12 residues. The CDR3 DNA reads TGTGCCAGCAGCCCTCTCCGTAATGAGCAGTTCTTC. This translates into CASSPLRNEQFF. Complete variable domain (other parts from reference TRBV13 and TRBJ2-1): AAGVIQSPRHLIKEKRETATLKCYPIPRHDTVYWYQQGPGQDPQFLISFYEKMQSDKGSIPDRFSAQQFSDYHSELNMSSLELGDSALYFCASSPLRNEQFFGPGTRLTVL.

The chain recombines TRBV5-6 with TRBJ1-1, with D maybe TRBD1 (5 bases). The germline CDR1 and CDR2 sequences are SGHDT and YYEEEE. V lost 4 bases and J lost 4, with 14 bases in between. The CDR3 extends over 14 amino acids. CDR3 loop: CASSPQGPSTEAFF. The CDR3 bases are TGTGCCAGCAGCCCCCAGGGCCCCAGCACTGAAGCTTTCTTT.

The rearrangement uses TRBV7-2 and TRBJ1-1; no clear D. The CDR3 spans 13 residues. Germline CDR1 and CDR2: SGHTA and FQGNSA. The V gene lost 6 bases and the J gene lost 1 base, with 9 bases spanning the gap. The CDR3 protein is CASSLTRNTEAFF. DNA for the CDR3: TGTGCCAGCAGTCTCACACGGAACACTGAAGCTTTCTTT.

The rearrangement joins TRBV28 to TRBJ2-2; the D gene is possibly TRBD1 (6 bases). Trimming removed 8 bases from V and 2 bases from J, with 15 bases in between. CDR1 and CDR2 (germline): MDHEN, SYDVKM. The CDR3 covers 15 residues. The DNA for the CDR3 is TGTGCCAGCCATCCTGTGACAGGAAACACCGGGGAGCTGTTTTTT. Its translation: CASHPVTGNTGELFF.

The genes are TRBV4-1 and TRBJ2-1; D ambiguous. Between the trimmed V and J ends, which lost 0 bases and 9 bases, there was a span of 15 bases. CDR3 length: 15 amino acids. Germline assignment: CDR1 MGHRA and CDR2 YSYEKL. The CDR3, as DNA: TGCGCCAGCAGCCAAGATCGGGTTGGCGGAACTGAGCAGTTCTTC. Translating gives CASSQDRVGGTEQFF.

The CDR3 nucleotides are TGTGCCAGCAGCCAAGGGGGAACAGGGGGACATATTGGGGCCAACGTCCTGACTTTC. Protein product: CASSQGGTGGHIGANVLTF. The chain recombines TRBV7-9 with TRBJ2-6, with TRBD1 identical over 8 bases. Germline V gene lookup returns CDR1 SEHNR and CDR2 FQNEAQ (reference sequence). The junction had 15 bases not matched to a gene; V was cut back by 5 bases and J by 3 bases. This CDR3 spans 19 amino acids.

This chain links TRBV6-5 with TRBJ1-1; possibly TRBD1 for D (6 bases). Per germline, CDR1 MNHEY and CDR2 SVGAGI. V dropped 4 bases and J dropped 0 bases, with 9 bases sitting between them. This CDR3 is built from 14 residues. CDR3 loop: CASSSTGVNTEAFF. The DNA of the CDR3 is TGTGCCAGCAGTTCGACAGGAGTGAACACTGAAGCTTTCTTT.

This chain joins TRBV3-1 (or the pseudogene TRBV3-2) and TRBJ2-1, with TRBD2 identical over 8 bases. This CDR3 has 14 amino acids. Germline CDR1 is LGHDT and CDR2 is YNNKEL (reference sequence). Trimming took 5 bases from V and 5 from J; bases not matched to a gene: 5. CDR3 nucleotides: TGTGCCAGCAGCTTTAGCGGGGCACACAATGAGCAGTTCTTC. This codes for CASSFSGAHNEQFF.

DNA of the CDR3: TGTGCCAGTAGCGGGTACAGGGAAGAAAATACCGGGGAGCTGTTTTTT. Translation: CASSGYREENTGELFF. The chain links TRBV19 to TRBJ2-2, with D perhaps matching TRBD1 (6 bases). Trimming cost V 6 bases and J 5 bases, with 19 bases left between them. Germline V gives CDR1 LNHDA, CDR2 SQIVND (reference sequence). The CDR3 extends over 16 amino acids.

The CDR3 DNA is TGTGCCAGCAGACCGGGACAGGGGGCGATCACCTTC. This gives the protein CASRPGQGAITF. The chain links TRBV2 to TRBJ1-2, with 12 positions matching TRBD1. CDR3 length equals 12 residues. Germline CDR1 reads SNHLY; CDR2 reads FYNNEI. V lost 6 bases to trimming and J lost 13 bases; unmatched junction nucleotides: 6.

This chain links TRBV7-2 with TRBJ2-7; no clear D. Per germline, CDR1 SGHTA and CDR2 FQGNSA. This CDR3 contains 14 residues. V was cut by 1 base and J by 3 bases, with 10 bases left in between. The CDR3 protein is CASSLVYQNYEQYF. The CDR3 DNA is TGTGCCAGCAGCTTAGTTTACCAGAACTACGAGCAGTACTTC. The whole variable domain, filled in from reference TRBV7-2 and TRBJ2-7, reads GAGVSQSPSNKVTEKGKDVELRCDPISGHTALYWYRQSLGQGLEFLIYFQGNSAPDKSGLPSDRFSAERTGGSVSTLTIQRTQQEDSAVYLCASSLVYQNYEQYFGPGTRLTVT.

The chain links TRBV5-1 to TRBJ2-1; the D gene is possibly TRBD2 (7 bases). Deletions cut 3 bases from V and 3 bases from J, with 10 bases between. This CDR3 comprises 14 residues. Germline loops: CDR1 SGHRS, CDR2 YFSETQ. The CDR3, as DNA: TGCGCCAGCAGCTCGGGGGGCGGCTACAATGAGCAGTTCTTC. Encoded protein: CASSSGGGYNEQFF.

V is TRBV19 and J is TRBJ1-2; 7 bases fit TRBD1. In germline, CDR1 is LNHDA, CDR2 SQIVND (reference sequence). After removal of 3 bases from V and 7 bases from J, the junction contained 2 bases not matched to a gene. The CDR3 runs 12 residues. The CDR3 DNA is TGTGCCAGTAGTATCGGACAGGCTGGCTACACCTTC. This translates into CASSIGQAGYTF.